The clone carrying this T cell receptor (beta chain) was counted once. The second PCR ran roughly 7 to 11 cycles with a sample-barcoded 5' primer and J-beta primers. TCRdb processed the 5' RACE reads anew with MiXCR; each CDR3 protein has one entry. The sample yields about 1,000,000 distinct CDR3 sequences, under 45% seen once. This specimen belongs to a study of blood T cells in healthy people across ages. This CDR3 region has 16 residues. The V end was cut by 8 bases, the J end by 2 bases, with 22 bases between. Germline V gene sequence: CDR1 GTSNPN, CDR2 SVGIG (reference sequence). The chain links TRBV30 to TRBJ2-1, with TRBD2 as a possible D gene (6 bases). The sequenced sample consisted of blood. The receptor comes from a woman aged 55 to 70 in good health. CDR3 region: CAGTLFSGVPYNEQFF. In nucleotides, the CDR3 is TGTGCCGGAACCCTTTTTAGCGGAGTTCCCTACAATGAGCAGTTCTTC.